The rows below give T cell receptor beta chains drawn from one sample of a study of blood T cell repertoires in COVID-19. Only in-frame clones appear in the TCRdb table, and some are missing; sequencing was by immunoSEQ multiplex PCR. The data contain 150,000 to 200,000 clones, 85% to 90% of them singletons. The sample comprised peripheral blood. These receptors all come from a man aged 40-49 years with active or convalescent COVID-19. CDR3s include the opening cysteine and the closing phenylalanine or tryptophan. The D gene is left open where the match is weak. The listing skips clone size in some rows; elsewhere it reads once, few, many or a size class.

clone_size j_call v_call d_call cdr3_nt cdr3_aa
. TRBJ2-7 TRBV21-1 . TGTGCCAGCAGCAAAGGGGGCAGGGGTTGGTACGAGCAGTACTTC CASSKGGRGWYEQYF
. TRBJ1-1 TRBV7-2 . TGTGCCAGCAGCTTAGAGGGACACCCGCTCGGGAACACTGAAGCTTTCTTT CASSLEGHPLGNTEAFF
. TRBJ2-1 TRBV11-1 TRBD2 TGTGCCAGCAAGGCTAGCGGGAGGGGCTTGGAAAATGAGCAGTTCTTC CASKASGRGLENEQFF
. TRBJ1-1 TRBV19 . TGTGCCAGTACCGCGGACTCCCGGCCCACTGAAGCTTTCTTT CASTADSRPTEAFF
. TRBJ2-2 TRBV9 . TGTGCCAGCAGCGCCGCTAGCTGGAACACCGGGGAGCTGTTTTTT CASSAASWNTGELFF
once TRBJ1-1 TRBV19 TRBD1 TGTGCCAGTAGACCCCAGGGGGTTTGGACTGAAGCTTTCTTT CASRPQGVWTEAFF
. TRBJ1-5 TRBV19 TRBD1 TGTGCCAGTAGTATGGACAGGGTTTATAGCAATCAGCCCCAGCATTTT CASSMDRVYSNQPQHF
few TRBJ1-4 TRBV6-1 . TGTGCCAGCAGTGAAAAGCAGGTTAATGAAAAACTGTTTTTT CASSEKQVNEKLFF
. TRBJ2-1 TRBV19 TRBD1 TGTGCCAGTAGTCTTGACAGGGTGTACGATGAGCAGTTCTTC CASSLDRVYDEQFF
. TRBJ2-7 TRBV18 . TGTGCCAGCTCATATCGGACAGAATCCTACGAGCAGTACTTC CASSYRTESYEQYF
once TRBJ1-2 TRBV16 . TGTGCCAGCAGCCAATATGTCAGGGCAGAGGATGGCTACACCTTC CASSQYVRAEDGYTF
. TRBJ2-1 TRBV12-3/TRBV12-4 . TGTGCCAGCAGTTTACAGAAGAATGAGCAGTTCTTC CASSLQKNEQFF
. TRBJ1-3 TRBV4-3 . TGCGCCAGCAGCCAAGACAGGTACTCTGGAAACACCATATATTTT CASSQDRYSGNTIYF
few TRBJ2-7 TRBV7-8 . TGTGCCAGCAGCCCGAGACAGGACGCCCGGGACGAGCAGTACTTC CASSPRQDARDEQYF
. TRBJ2-5 TRBV5-4 TRBD2 TGTGCCAGCAGCCCGGGCGGGCTAGCGGGTTACCAAGAGACCCAGTACTTC CASSPGGLAGYQETQYF
once TRBJ2-2 TRBV4-3 . TGCGCCAGCAGCCAAGATCCTGGGCAGGGGACCGGGGAGCTGTTTTTT CASSQDPGQGTGELFF
. TRBJ2-2 TRBV7-2 . TGTGCCAGCAGCTTTGCAGCGAAGATCGGGGAGCTGTTTTTT CASSFAAKIGELFF
few TRBJ2-7 TRBV5-1 TRBD2 TGCGCCAGCAGCCTGACTAGCGGGAGCTCCTACGAGCAGTACTTC CASSLTSGSSYEQYF
once TRBJ1-1 TRBV5-6 . TGTGCCAGCAGATTGACAGGTGGGAACACTGAAGCTTTCTTT CASRLTGGNTEAFF
few TRBJ2-2 TRBV6-5 . TGTGCCAGCAGGAGGAACACCGGGGAGCTGTTTTTT CASRRNTGELFF
. TRBJ1-1 TRBV2 . TGTGCCAGCAGTGATTACGGGAACACTGAAGCTTTCTTT CASSDYGNTEAFF
. TRBJ1-1 TRBV6-2/TRBV6-3 . TGTGCCAGCAGTATGGGAGGGCACACTGAAGCTTTCTTT CASSMGGHTEAFF
. TRBJ2-2 TRBV19 . TGTGCCAGTAGGGGCAGCCCCACCGGGGAGCTGTTTTTT CASRGSPTGELFF